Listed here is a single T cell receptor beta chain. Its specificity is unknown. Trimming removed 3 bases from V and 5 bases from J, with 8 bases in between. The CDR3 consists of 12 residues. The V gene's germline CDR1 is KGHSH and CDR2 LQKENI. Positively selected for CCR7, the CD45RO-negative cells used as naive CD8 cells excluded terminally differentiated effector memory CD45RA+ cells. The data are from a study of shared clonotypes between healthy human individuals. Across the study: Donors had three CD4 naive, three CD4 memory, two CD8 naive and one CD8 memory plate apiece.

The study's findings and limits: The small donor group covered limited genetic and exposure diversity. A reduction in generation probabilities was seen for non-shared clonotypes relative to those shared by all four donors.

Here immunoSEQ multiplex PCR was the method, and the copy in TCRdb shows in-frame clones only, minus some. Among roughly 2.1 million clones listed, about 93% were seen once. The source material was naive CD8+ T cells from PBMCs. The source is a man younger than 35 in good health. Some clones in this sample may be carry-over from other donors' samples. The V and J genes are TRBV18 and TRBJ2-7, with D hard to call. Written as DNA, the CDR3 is TGTGCCAGCTCACCGAAAGGACACGAGCAGTACTTC. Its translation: CASSPKGHEQYF. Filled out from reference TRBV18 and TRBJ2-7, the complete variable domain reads NAGVMQNPRHLVRRRGQEARLRCSPMKGHSHVYWYRQLPEEGLKFMVYLQKENIIDESGMPKERFSAEFPKEGPSILRIQQVVRGDSAAYFCASSPKGHEQYFGPGTRLTVT.